This T cell receptor beta chain was retrieved from a study of monozygotic twins with inflammatory bowel disease. Broader study findings: The authors found no support for a single strong IBD-associated signal or clonotype. IBD patients, compared with healthy twins, shared fewer clonotypes with others (especially with disease activity).

On this clonotype itself: Its antigen is unidentified.

The CDR3 consists of 15 residues. Germline values: CDR1 SGHTA, CDR2 FQGNSA. It was around 3,500 ng of total RNA that each TCR library used. TCRdb re-called the 5' RACE reads, yielding one record per CDR3 amino acid sequence without DNA. This table holds around 210,000 distinct CDR3 sequences. The clonotype originates from a human donor with ulcerative colitis or Crohn's disease, or a healthy co-twin of an affected twin (not recorded which). The gene calls are TRBV7-2 and TRBJ2-5; TCRdb's D gene call, TRBD1, goes unchecked for lack of DNA. The sequencing sample was made of blood. CDR3: CASSPGGQGGETQYF.